Presented here are 32 T cell receptor beta chains from one specimen sequenced in a study of cytomegalovirus exposure and HLA in healthy donors. The PCR employed 60 Vbeta primers together with 13 Jbeta primers. Assay used: immunoSEQ multiplex PCR; TCRdb lists only in-frame clones, some missing. The top ten hold around 7.4% of the sample, which has approximately 22,000 clones, about 80% seen once. Sequencing used PBMCs. All receptors come from a man between 60 and 75 years old in good health and CMV-seronegative.

The CDR3 bases are TGTGCCAGCAGCAACTTAGCGGGGGTAGCCAAAAACATTCAGTACTTC. Protein: CASSNLAGVAKNIQYF. This sequence joins TRBV5-4 and TRBJ2-4, with 9 bases aligning to TRBD2. J lost 0 bases, V lost 4 bases, and 5 bases had no gene match. Germline CDR1 SGHNT, CDR2 YYREEE (reference sequence). The CDR3 extends over 16 amino acids.

This clone was picked up a small number of times. This chain uses TRBV14 with TRBJ2-7; TRBD2 aligns across 9 bases. The CDR3 spans 15 residues. Germline CDR1 is SGHDN and CDR2 is FVKESK. The V gene end was trimmed by 6 bases and the J gene end by 1 base; junction bases not matched to a gene: 7. The CDR3, as DNA: TGTGCCAGCAGACGGGGCGGGGGGGGATCCTACGAGCAGTACTTC. Protein sequence: CASRRGGGGSYEQYF.

V and J are TRBV6-5 and TRBJ1-2; 9 bases agree with TRBD1. This CDR3 region has 16 residues. The V and J ends lost 2 bases and 0 bases, in that order; junction bases with no gene match: 4. In germline, CDR1 is MNHEY, CDR2 SVGAGI. CDR3 amino acids: CASSYGGTGTNYGYTF. Here the CDR3 DNA reads TGTGCCAGCAGTTACGGGGGGACAGGGACTAACTATGGCTACACCTTC.

This clone was counted a few times. The V call is TRBV5-8, the J call TRBJ1-2, with D uncertain. The CDR3 covers 15 residues. Germline assignment: CDR1 SGHTS and CDR2 YDEGEE. V was pared by 2 bases and J by 6 bases, with 17 bases between. The CDR3 region has the DNA TGTGCCAGCAGCTTACTCGCCCGGGGATTGGATGGCTACACCTTC. It specifies CASSLLARGLDGYTF.

This clone has more than one count but fewer than ten. CDR3 sequence reads: CASSIPGTGYEQYF. In DNA form, the CDR3 reads TGTGCCAGCAGTATCCCCGGGACAGGCTACGAGCAGTACTTC. V is TRBV28 and J is TRBJ2-7, with TRBD1 matching 8 bases. The germline V gene has CDR1 MDHEN and CDR2 SYDVKM. The CDR3 runs to 14 residues. V shed 5 bases, J shed 3 bases, and the junction held 6 bases outside the gene matches.

This chain connects TRBV28 to TRBJ2-3, with 9 bases identical to TRBD2. The CDR3 sequence is 16 residues long. Germline V CDR1 and CDR2: MDHEN, SYDVKM. The V and J ends lost 2 bases and 2 bases, in that order; junction bases with no gene match: 5. DNA for the CDR3: TGTGCCAGCAGTTTAGACAGCGGGAGGATCACAGATACGCAGTATTTT. This codes for CASSLDSGRITDTQYF.

The chain recombines TRBV7-2 with TRBJ2-5; tentatively, D is TRBD1 (6 bases). The CDR3 consists of 14 residues. V lost 5 bases and J lost 2, with 12 bases in between. Germline CDR1 is SGHTA and CDR2 is FQGNSA. CDR3 DNA sequence: TGTGCCAGCAGCCGATGGGACACTCAAGAGACCCAGTACTTC. Translating it yields CASSRWDTQETQYF.

This chain connects TRBV6-5 to TRBJ2-1, with 7 positions matching TRBD2. Germline lookup yields CDR1 MNHEY and CDR2 SVGAGI. The CDR3 runs to 13 residues. V dropped 2 bases and J dropped 7; count of bases not matched to a gene: 2. DNA of the CDR3: TGTGCCAGCAGTTACAGGGGAGGGAATGAGCAGTTCTTC. This gives the protein CASSYRGGNEQFF.

CDR3 protein: CASSLLMLAKSYEQYF. In DNA, the CDR3 is TGTGCCAGCAGCTTATTGATGTTAGCCAAGTCCTACGAGCAGTACTTC. This chain joins TRBV5-5 and TRBJ2-7; D remains unclear. Per germline, CDR1 SGHKS and CDR2 YYEKEE (reference sequence). The CDR3 is 16 amino acids. Deletions cut 2 bases from V and 1 base from J, with 16 bases between.

The chain carries TRBV4-3 and TRBJ2-7; 14 bases are shared with TRBD2. The germline CDR1 and CDR2 sequences are LGHNA and YSLEER. The CDR3 consists of 20 residues. The trim removed 0 bases at V and 4 bases at J, leaving 14 bases unmatched. This CDR3 is CASSQDSGGPGLAGAYEQYF. Here the CDR3 DNA reads TGCGCCAGCAGCCAAGATTCCGGGGGGCCGGGACTAGCGGGAGCATACGAGCAGTACTTC.

The chain couples TRBV5-6 to TRBJ2-2, with D unclear. V was shortened by 2 bases and J by 1 base, with 3 bases between the two germline ends. CDR3 length: 13 amino acids. The germline gives CDR1 SGHDT, CDR2 YYEEEE. CDR3 sequence reads: CASSFGNTGELFF. Here the CDR3 DNA reads TGTGCCAGCAGCTTCGGGAACACCGGGGAGCTGTTTTTT. The variable domain in full, with the rest retrieved from reference TRBV5-6 and TRBJ2-2, is DAGVTQSPTHLIKTRGQQVTLRCSPKSGHDTVSWYQQALGQGPQFIFQYYEEEERQRGNFPDRFSGHQFPNYSSELNVNALLLGDSALYLCASSFGNTGELFFGEGSRLTVL.

The V call is TRBV7-2, the J call TRBJ2-3, with 10 bases that match TRBD2. Trimming at V came to 5 bases and at J to 4 bases, leaving 9 bases not matched to a gene. This CDR3 has 16 residues. Looked up from germline, CDR1 is SGHTA and CDR2 is FQGNSA. CDR3 nucleotides: TGTGCCAGCAGCGCGAGCGGGGGGGCCATCCCAGATACGCAGTATTTT. As protein: CASSASGGAIPDTQYF.

This clone was seen more than once but under ten times. This chain joins TRBV14 and TRBJ2-3; D is undetermined. V was pared by 2 bases and J by 2 bases, with 8 bases between. There are 14 residues in the CDR3. Germline V gives CDR1 SGHDN, CDR2 FVKESK. The CDR3 sequence is CASSQLEFTDTQYF. In DNA form, the CDR3 reads TGTGCCAGCAGCCAACTAGAGTTCACAGATACGCAGTATTTT.

CDR3 region: CASSYTQGFEAFF. In DNA form, the CDR3 reads TGTGCCAGCAGTTATACACAGGGATTCGAAGCTTTCTTT. The chain combines TRBV6-5 with TRBJ1-1; TRBD1 is a possible D gene (6 bases). The CDR3 runs 13 residues. Germline CDR1 reads MNHEY; CDR2 reads SVGAGI. Trimming left V 3 bases short and J 8 bases short, with 13 bases between.

V usage is TRBV7-8 and J usage is TRBJ2-1; 7 nucleotides align to TRBD1. Germline-derived CDR1 and CDR2 are SGHVS and FQNEAQ. This CDR3 has 13 amino acids. Trimming removed 4 bases from V and 4 bases from J; junction bases left unmatched: 1. This CDR3 reads CASSSTGYNEQFF. The CDR3 DNA reads as TGTGCCAGCAGCTCGACAGGGTACAATGAGCAGTTCTTC.

V usage is TRBV5-6 and J usage is TRBJ2-1; TRBD2 agrees at 11 bases. Germline trimming cut 4 bases from V and 3 bases from J; bases unmatched to any gene: 3. Germline V gene data show CDR1 as SGHDT and CDR2 as YYEEEE. The CDR3 runs to 15 residues. The CDR3, as DNA: TGTGCCAGCAGCACACTAGCGGGGGACTACAATGAGCAGTTCTTC. It encodes CASSTLAGDYNEQFF.

The J gene is TRBJ2-1, the V gene TRBV28, with 8 bases fitting TRBD2. The CDR3 runs 15 residues. CDR1 MDHEN and CDR2 SYDVKM come from the germline V gene. Trimming took 5 bases from V and 0 from J; bases not matched to a gene: 3. The CDR3 region has the DNA TGTGCCAGCAGTCCGGCGGGGGGCTCCTACAATGAGCAGTTCTTC. Translation gives CASSPAGGSYNEQFF.

This chain uses TRBV6-1 with TRBJ1-5; 7 nucleotides agree with TRBD1. This CDR3 is built from 15 residues. V shed 1 base, J shed 8 bases, and the junction held 8 bases outside the gene matches. Germline lookup yields CDR1 MNHNS and CDR2 SASEGT. CDR3 coding DNA: TGTGCCAGCAGTGAAGAGGGGGACAGCCCAGAGCCCCAGCATTTT. Protein sequence: CASSEEGDSPEPQHF.

The chain employs TRBV5-6 and TRBJ2-7; D unclear. The CDR3 has 11 residues. Trimming left V 4 bases short and J 1 base short, with 3 bases between. Germline V gene data show CDR1 as SGHDT and CDR2 as YYEEEE. The CDR3 region is CASSRSYEQYF. The CDR3 region has the DNA TGTGCCAGCAGCCGGTCCTACGAGCAGTACTTC.

The chain has TRBV7-2 and TRBJ1-5, with a tentative D call TRBD1 (5 bases). The CDR3 spans 13 residues. The germline V gene has CDR1 SGHTA and CDR2 FQGNSA. The germline V and J ends were trimmed by 5 bases and 6 bases, with 11 bases remaining between them. As DNA, the CDR3 is TGTGCCAGCAGCGAACGGGGGGGTCAGCCCCAGCATTTT. Protein: CASSERGGQPQHF.

The chain is built from TRBV2 and TRBJ2-3; 14 bases align to TRBD2. The junction had 7 bases not matched to a gene; V was cut back by 2 bases and J by 6 bases. This CDR3 is 17 amino acids long. The germline gives CDR1 SNHLY, CDR2 FYNNEI. Here the CDR3 DNA reads TGTGCCAGCAGTGAACCGGGACTAGCGGGAGTCTCTGATACGCAGTATTTT. Protein product: CASSEPGLAGVSDTQYF.

The chain links TRBV14 to TRBJ1-2, with TRBD1 matching over 10 bases. Germline assignment: CDR1 SGHDN and CDR2 FVKESK. J gave up 3 bases and V 2 bases, and 15 bases lay outside the gene matches. The CDR3 covers 19 residues. The CDR3 here is CASSQTDGDRGIGDYGYTF. CDR3 sequence (DNA): TGTGCCAGCAGCCAAACTGATGGGGACAGGGGCATCGGTGACTATGGCTACACCTTC.

The chain carries TRBV10-3 and TRBJ1-2, with a weak D call TRBD1 (6 bases). V was clipped by 10 bases and J by 7 bases, with 19 bases between them. The germline CDR1 and CDR2 sequences are ENHRY and SYGVKD. The CDR3 contains 13 residues. Here the CDR3 DNA reads TGTGCCACTTTCCGGGACCAGGGGTTTGGCTACACCTTC. Amino acid sequence: CATFRDQGFGYTF.

The gene calls are TRBV7-6 and TRBJ2-7; 8 positions match TRBD2. V trimming: 2 bases; J trimming: 3 bases; junction bases outside the gene matches: 3. Per germline, CDR1 SGHVS and CDR2 FNYEAQ. The CDR3 spans 14 residues. CDR3 sequence (DNA): TGTGCCAGCAGCTTACCCGGGAGGGTCTACGAGCAGTACTTC. Protein product: CASSLPGRVYEQYF.

This chain joins TRBV30 and TRBJ2-3, with D unclear. Germline CDR1 and CDR2: GTSNPN and SVGIG (reference sequence). This CDR3 has 14 amino acids. The ends were cut back, 5 bases at V and 0 bases at J, with 12 bases in the middle. Here the CDR3 DNA reads TGTGCCTGGGCGGTTCCGTCTAGCACAGATACGCAGTATTTT. Protein product: CAWAVPSSTDTQYF.

In DNA, the CDR3 is TGCGCCAGCAGCCCCGGGACAGGGGGCGGAAGGAATGGCTACACCTTC. It encodes CASSPGTGGGRNGYTF. J is TRBJ1-2 and V is TRBV5-1, with TRBD1 matching 12 bases. The CDR3 is 16 amino acids. V was clipped by 4 bases and J by 6 bases; unmatched bases: 10. The V gene's germline CDR1 is SGHRS and CDR2 YFSETQ. The complete variable domain, with remaining parts taken from reference TRBV5-1 and TRBJ1-2, reads KAGVTQTPRYLIKTRGQQVTLSCSPISGHRSVSWYQQTPGQGLQFLFEYFSETQRNKGNFPGRFSGRQFSNSRSEMNVSTLELGDSALYLCASSPGTGGGRNGYTFGSGTRLTVV.

The rearrangement links TRBV11-2 to TRBJ1-2, with 11 bases matching TRBD1. Germline assignment: CDR1 SGHAT and CDR2 FQNNGV. The ends lost 4 bases at V and 1 base at J; junction bases unmatched: 5. The CDR3 has 16 residues. CDR3 loop: CASSSSDRGLNYGYTF. In nucleotides, the CDR3 is TGTGCCAGCAGCTCCTCGGACAGGGGGCTTAACTATGGCTACACCTTC. Complete variable domain (other parts from reference TRBV11-2 and TRBJ1-2): EAGVAQSPRYKIIEKRQSVAFWCNPISGHATLYWYQQILGQGPKLLIQFQNNGVVDDSQLPKDRFSAERLKGVDSTLKIQPAKLEDSAVYLCASSSSDRGLNYGYTFGSGTRLTVV.

The chain employs TRBV4-1 and TRBJ2-7; 7 bases are a match to TRBD2. The length of the CDR3 is 18 residues. Germline lookup yields CDR1 MGHRA and CDR2 YSYEKL. Trimming removed 1 base from V and 3 bases from J; junction bases left unmatched: 15. The CDR3 is CASSQGIYGTTTLYEQYF. As DNA, the CDR3 is TGCGCCAGCAGCCAAGGGATTTACGGGACTACTACACTCTACGAGCAGTACTTC.

To note about this clone: At one boundary the junction diverges from the germline segment, which might be a read error. The rearrangement uses TRBV6-6 and TRBJ1-5, with 9 nucleotides matching TRBD1. This CDR3 has 15 residues. CDR1 and CDR2 (germline): MNHNY, SVGAGI (reference sequence). CDR3 loop: CPSSRPGQGNQPQHF. The CDR3 bases are TGTCCCAGCAGCAGACCGGGACAGGGAAATCAGCCCCAGCATTTT.

J is TRBJ1-1 and V is TRBV10-2, with D perhaps TRBD1 (6 bases). This CDR3 comprises 13 residues. V was pared by 6 bases and J by 4 bases, with 12 bases between. Germline loops: CDR1 WSHSY, CDR2 SAAADI. DNA of the CDR3: TGCGCCAGCAGAATGGGGGCTAGCACTGAAGCTTTCTTT. It codes for CASRMGASTEAFF.

The gene calls are TRBV5-1 and TRBJ1-5, with 9 bases identical to TRBD1. The CDR3 spans 15 residues. V shed 5 bases and J 1 base; nucleotides not matched to a gene: 4. CDR1 and CDR2 (germline): SGHRS, YFSETQ. CDR3 residues: CASRLGQGSNQPQHF. DNA for the CDR3: TGCGCCAGCAGGCTGGGACAGGGCAGCAATCAGCCCCAGCATTTT. The entire variable domain, with the rest obtained from reference TRBV5-1 and TRBJ1-5, is as follows: KAGVTQTPRYLIKTRGQQVTLSCSPISGHRSVSWYQQTPGQGLQFLFEYFSETQRNKGNFPGRFSGRQFSNSRSEMNVSTLELGDSALYLCASRLGQGSNQPQHFGDGTRLSIL.

This chain connects TRBV28 to TRBJ1-4, with D uncertain. With 4 bases removed from V and 7 bases from J, the gap between germline ends came to 19 bases. Germline CDR1 and CDR2: MDHEN and SYDVKM. The CDR3 runs 16 residues. The CDR3 DNA sequence: TGTGCCAGCAGTTCCCAGGAGGCTAAGGATCTTGAAAAACTGTTTTTT. This codes for CASSSQEAKDLEKLFF.